One and the same sample provided the 22 T cell receptor beta chains below, sequenced in a study of blood T cells in healthy people across ages. Using a J-beta primer mix together with a sample-barcoded 5' primer, a second PCR was run for about 7 to 12 cycles. TCRdb fed the 5' RACE reads into MiXCR, producing one record per CDR3 protein. The repertoire holds about a million distinct CDR3 sequences, around 49% seen once, with around 15% in the top ten. Sequencing was performed on blood. These receptors all stem from a man aged 25-40 years in good health.

The chain links TRBV30 to TRBJ2-1; 8 bases are a match to TRBD2. The germline V gene has CDR1 GTSNPN and CDR2 SVGIG (reference sequence). V was pared by 3 bases and J by 1 base, with 2 bases of the junction left unmatched. This CDR3 comprises 14 residues. CDR3 in DNA: TGTGCCTGGAGCGGGGGGGCTTCCTACAATGAGCAGTTCTTC. Its protein is CAWSGGASYNEQFF.

This clonotype was detected only a few times. The chain couples TRBV6-4 to TRBJ2-1; a possible D gene is TRBD1 (5 bases). The CDR3 loop spans 15 amino acids. Germline V gene lookup returns CDR1 MRHNA and CDR2 SNTAGT. V lost 4 bases to trimming and J lost 3 bases, with 13 bases between them. The CDR3 DNA reads as TGTGCCAGCAGTGTAAGGGGCCAGCGCTACAATGAGCAGTTCTTC. Its protein is CASSVRGQRYNEQFF.

This clonotype was observed a few times. The genes are TRBV29-1 and TRBJ1-1; no definite D call. Germline-derived CDR1 and CDR2 are SQVTM and ANQGSEA. This CDR3 contains 12 residues. CDR3 nucleotide sequence: TGCAGTTTATTGGGCGAGAACACTGAAGCTTTCTTT. It is translated as CSLLGENTEAFF.

Here the CDR3 reads CASSQDPALGRVYNEQYF. In nucleotides, the CDR3 is TGCGCCAGCAGCCAAGATCCTGCATTGGGACGGGTCTACAATGAGCAGTACTTC. This sequence joins TRBV4-1 and TRBJ2-7; D may correspond to TRBD1 or TRBD2 (5 bases each). This CDR3 comprises 18 residues. Germline V lookup: CDR1 MGHRA, CDR2 YSYEKL. Trimming removed 0 bases from V and 7 bases from J, with 25 bases in between.

The chain employs TRBV3-1 and TRBJ2-3, with 8 bases aligning to TRBD2. Germline V gene data show CDR1 as LGHDT and CDR2 as YNNKEL (reference sequence). V dropped 4 bases and J dropped 0; count of bases not matched to a gene: 12. CDR3 length: 18 amino acids. The CDR3 sequence: CASSPGPVAGTSTDTQYF. The CDR3 nucleotides are TGTGCCAGCAGCCCCGGGCCTGTAGCGGGGACCAGCACAGATACGCAGTATTTT.

This chain connects TRBV5-1 to TRBJ2-3; D uncertain. Trimming cost V 2 bases and J 4 bases, with 11 bases left between them. Germline V gene sequence: CDR1 SGHRS, CDR2 YFSETQ. The CDR3 loop spans 14 amino acids. In DNA form, the CDR3 reads TGCGCCAGCAGCTTCAAACCTTTGGCAGATACGCAGTATTTT. Encoded protein: CASSFKPLADTQYF.

CDR3 region: CATRLTGSPANEQFF. CDR3 sequence (DNA): TGTGCCACCAGGCTTACAGGGTCCCCAGCGAATGAGCAGTTCTTC. The rearrangement links TRBV24-1 to TRBJ2-1; TRBD1 is a possible D gene (6 bases). Germline V gene lookup returns CDR1 KGHDR and CDR2 SFDVKD. The CDR3 consists of 15 residues. V was cut by 7 bases and J by 7 bases, with 19 bases left in between.

The chain combines TRBV6-5 with TRBJ2-5; TRBD1 matches at 8 bases. The assigned J gene may be wrong: the sequence end matches TRBJ2-7 better. This CDR3 is built from 15 residues. Per the germline V gene, CDR1 is MNHEY and CDR2 is SVGAGI. The DNA for the CDR3 is TGTGCCAGCAGTTATAGCCCAGGGGGCGGGTACGAGCAGTACTTC. It specifies CASSYSPGGGYEQYF.

This clonotype was observed a handful of times. The CDR3 DNA is TGTGCCAGCAGCCAGGAGACAGTCCTGGGCACTAATGAAAAACTGTTTTTT. Translation: CASSQETVLGTNEKLFF. This chain joins TRBV4-2 and TRBJ1-4, with TRBD1 as a possible D gene (5 bases). The CDR3 totals 17 residues. The V gene's germline CDR1 is LGHNA and CDR2 YNFKEQ. The V gene lost 3 bases and the J gene lost 2 bases, with 16 bases spanning the gap.

This clonotype turned up a few times. This chain uses TRBV27 with TRBJ1-5; TRBD1 agrees at 8 bases. The germline V gene has CDR1 MNHEY and CDR2 SMNVEV (reference sequence). The V gene end was trimmed by 0 bases and the J gene end by 2 bases; junction bases not matched to a gene: 3. There are 16 residues in the CDR3. This CDR3 reads CASSLSNRGGNQPQHF. The CDR3 DNA reads TGTGCCAGCAGTTTATCGAACAGGGGGGGCAATCAGCCCCAGCATTTT.

V is TRBV4-1 and J is TRBJ1-2; D may be TRBD1 (5 bases). The V gene lost 0 bases and the J gene lost 0 bases, with 11 bases spanning the gap. Germline values: CDR1 MGHRA, CDR2 YSYEKL. This CDR3 is 16 amino acids long. The CDR3 nucleotides are TGCGCCAGCAGCCAAGATCGGGGCCGGGCTAACTATGGCTACACCTTC. This codes for CASSQDRGRANYGYTF.

This clonotype was observed a few times. The chain is built from TRBV4-3 and TRBJ1-2, with unresolved D. The CDR3 is made up of 15 amino acids. V was shortened by 0 bases and J by 7 bases, with 15 bases between the two germline ends. Looked up from germline, CDR1 is LGHNA and CDR2 is YSLEER. CDR3 protein: CASSQEGPGVGGYTF. The CDR3 DNA is TGCGCCAGCAGCCAAGAAGGCCCCGGGGTAGGTGGCTACACCTTC.

The gene calls are TRBV10-3 and TRBJ2-7; 9 nucleotides align to TRBD1. J lost 6 bases, V lost 6 bases, and 3 bases had no gene match. Per the germline V gene, CDR1 is ENHRY and CDR2 is SYGVKD. CDR3 length: 12 amino acids. CDR3 in amino acids: CAIRVDRGEQYF. The DNA for the CDR3 is TGTGCCATCAGGGTGGACAGGGGCGAGCAGTACTTC.

The rearrangement uses TRBV20-1 and TRBJ2-3; 8 nucleotides agree with TRBD2. CDR1 and CDR2 from the germline V gene are DFQATT and SNEGSKA (reference sequence). The V segment lost 0 bases and the J segment 9 bases; nucleotides outside the gene matches: 11. There are 15 residues in the CDR3. The CDR3 DNA sequence: TGCAGTGCTAGAGATCAGGGACTAGATTCGGGCACGCAGTATTTT. As protein: CSARDQGLDSGTQYF.

A remark on this clonotype: Relative to the germline gene, one junction end is altered; a read error may explain this. CDR3 nucleotide sequence: TGTGCCGGCAGTCAAGGGACAGGACAGTACACTGAAGCTTTCTTT. As protein: CAGSQGTGQYTEAFF. The chain joins TRBV12-3 or TRBV12-4 to TRBJ1-1; 8 bases are shared with TRBD1. This CDR3 spans 15 amino acids.

The V gene is TRBV4-1, the J gene TRBJ1-5; 8 positions match TRBD1. V dropped 2 bases and J dropped 3; count of bases not matched to a gene: 6. From germline, CDR1 is MGHRA and CDR2 YSYEKL. There are 16 residues in the CDR3. The CDR3 region is CASSQPEGQANQPQHF. DNA of the CDR3: TGCGCCAGCAGCCAACCAGAGGGACAGGCCAATCAGCCCCAGCATTTT.

The J gene is TRBJ2-5, the V gene TRBV4-3, with D possibly TRBD2 on 6 matching bases. The CDR3 consists of 13 residues. Trimming left V 1 base short and J 11 bases short, with 14 bases between. The V gene's germline CDR1 is LGHNA and CDR2 YSLEER. CDR3 in DNA: TGCGCCAGCAGCCAAGTCGGGCGGGAAGAGCAGTACTTC. Translation: CASSQVGREEQYF.

The chain carries TRBV20-1 and TRBJ1-5, with TRBD1 as a possible D gene (6 bases). The CDR3 is 14 residues long. V was shortened by 6 bases and J by 0 bases, with 12 bases between the two germline ends. Germline values: CDR1 DFQATT, CDR2 SNEGSKA (reference sequence). CDR3 region: CSARDRISNQPQHF. CDR3 coding DNA: TGCAGTGCCCGTGACAGGATTAGCAATCAGCCCCAGCATTTT.

The chain combines TRBV12-3 or TRBV12-4 with TRBJ1-6, with D maybe TRBD1 (6 bases). V lost 6 bases, J lost 3 bases, and 12 bases lay in between. There are 15 residues in the CDR3. The CDR3: CASSLKQGYNSPLHF. The CDR3 nucleotides read TGTGCCAGCAGCTTAAAACAGGGCTATAATTCACCCCTCCACTTT.

The chain uses TRBV5-1 and TRBJ2-1, with D perhaps assigned TRBD1 or TRBD2 (5 bases each). Trimming removed 2 bases at V and 6 bases at J, with 18 bases between. The CDR3 runs to 16 residues. CDR1 is SGHRS and CDR2 is YFSETQ in the germline V gene. CDR3 coding DNA: TGCGCCAGCAGCTTCTCCGGGACGAAGGCAGGCAATGAGCAGTTCTTC. Translated, it gives CASSFSGTKAGNEQFF.

This clonotype was seen more than once but under ten times. The rearrangement links TRBV29-1 to TRBJ2-7; D unresolved. This CDR3 comprises 12 residues. Trimming took 7 bases from V and 1 from J, leaving 11 bases between them. Germline V lookup: CDR1 SQVTM, CDR2 ANQGSEA. In DNA form, the CDR3 reads TGCAGCGCCAGTCAAGTTTCCTACGAGCAGTACTTC. Protein: CSASQVSYEQYF.

For the CDR3, the DNA is TGTGCCAGCAGCCAAGTGCAGGAAGAGACCCAGTACTTC. It translates to CASSQVQEETQYF. V is TRBV4-2 and J is TRBJ2-5; no clear D gene. CDR1 and CDR2 from the germline V gene are LGHNA and YNFKEQ. This CDR3 has 13 amino acids. Trimming removed 1 base from V and 3 bases from J, with 6 bases in between.